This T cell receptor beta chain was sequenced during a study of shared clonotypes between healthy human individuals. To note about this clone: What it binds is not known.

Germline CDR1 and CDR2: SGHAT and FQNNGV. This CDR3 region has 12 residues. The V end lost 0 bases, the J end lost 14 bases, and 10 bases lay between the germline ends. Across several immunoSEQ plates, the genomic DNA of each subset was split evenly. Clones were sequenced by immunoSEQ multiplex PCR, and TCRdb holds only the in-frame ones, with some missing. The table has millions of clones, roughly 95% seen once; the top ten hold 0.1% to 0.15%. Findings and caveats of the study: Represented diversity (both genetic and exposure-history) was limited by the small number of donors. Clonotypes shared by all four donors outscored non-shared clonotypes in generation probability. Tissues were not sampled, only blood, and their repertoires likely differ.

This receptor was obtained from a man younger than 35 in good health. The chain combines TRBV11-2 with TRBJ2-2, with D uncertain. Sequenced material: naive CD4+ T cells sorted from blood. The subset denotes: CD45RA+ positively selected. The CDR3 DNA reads TGTGCCAGCAGCTTAGATAAGGCACCCCTGTTTTTT. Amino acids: CASSLDKAPLFF.